Listed below are T cell receptor beta chains from one sample, sequenced in a study of Ad26.COV2.S vaccination and SARS-CoV-2 variants. Generated by immunoSEQ multiplex PCR, the TCRdb table keeps only in-frame clones and is missing some. The sample records 300,000 to 350,000 clones, around 88% being singletons. Material: peripheral blood, obtained in a trial of Ad26.COV2.S vaccine versus placebo. Receptor source: a person between 18 and 59 years old who received the Ad26.COV2.S COVID-19 vaccine or a placebo. CDR3s include the opening cysteine and the closing phenylalanine or tryptophan. The D gene is left open where the match is weak. The size of a clone is reported for some rows only, either as once, few or many, or as a class for expanded clones.

J,size,D,V,CDR3,DNA
TRBJ2-5,.,TRBD1,TRBV9,CASSVATGLETQYF,TGTGCCAGCAGCGTAGCGACAGGGCTAGAGACCCAGTACTTC
TRBJ2-5,.,TRBD2,TRBV11-2,CASSLDLAGGRETQYF,TGTGCCAGCAGCTTAGATCTAGCGGGAGGAAGAGAGACCCAGTACTTC
TRBJ2-3,.,TRBD2,TRBV7-6,CASSLAGGGGTDTQYF,TGTGCCAGCAGCTTAGCTGGCGGGGGAGGGACAGATACGCAGTATTTT
TRBJ2-2,.,.,TRBV7-9,CASSLGAGLNTGELFF,TGTGCCAGCAGCTTAGGGGCAGGGCTGAACACCGGGGAGCTGTTTTTT
TRBJ2-5,once,.,TRBV2,CASRGGYQETQYF,TGTGCCAGCAGAGGCGGGTACCAAGAGACCCAGTACTTC
TRBJ1-4,.,TRBD1,TRBV9,CASSAFTGTATNEKLFF,TGTGCCAGCAGCGCCTTTACCGGGACAGCAACTAATGAAAAACTGTTTTTT
TRBJ2-1,once,.,TRBV19,CASSIVGLTPPYNEQFF,TGTGCCAGTAGTATCGTAGGACTAACTCCACCATACAATGAGCAGTTCTTC
TRBJ1-5,.,TRBD1,TRBV30,CAWSPDRGRVVAPQHF,TGTGCCTGGAGCCCGGACAGGGGGCGCGTAGTTGCGCCCCAGCATTTT
TRBJ2-1,.,TRBD1,TRBV7-9,CASSTGGGEQFF,TGTGCCAGCAGCACAGGGGGTGGGGAGCAGTTCTTC
TRBJ2-5,once,.,TRBV5-4,CASSPTPRETQYF,TGTGCCAGCAGCCCGACCCCTCGGGAGACCCAGTACTTC
TRBJ1-2,.,TRBD1,TRBV9,CASSGGTVYYGYTF,TGTGCCAGCAGCGGCGGGACAGTCTACTATGGCTACACCTTC
TRBJ2-3,.,.,TRBV3-1/TRBV3-2,CASSQTDGLPQYF,TGTGCCAGCAGCCAAACGGACGGACTACCCCAGTATTTT
TRBJ1-6,few,TRBD1,TRBV15,CATSKGQEGSPLHF,TGTGCCACCAGCAAAGGACAGGAGGGTTCACCCCTCCACTTT
TRBJ1-4,.,.,TRBV4-1,CASSQEPTVTATNEKLFF,TGCGCCAGCAGCCAAGAGCCCACCGTTACGGCCACTAATGAAAAACTGTTTTTT
TRBJ2-7,.,.,TRBV27,CASSLSAGGVFYEQYF,TGTGCCAGCAGTTTATCGGCGGGTGGGGTCTTCTACGAGCAGTACTTC
TRBJ1-4,.,.,TRBV19,CASSAGTPTNEKLFF,TGTGCCAGTAGTGCCGGGACACCTACTAATGAAAAACTGTTTTTT
TRBJ1-1,.,.,TRBV12-3/TRBV12-4,CASRGGGRSEAFF,TGTGCCAGCAGGGGTGGGGGCAGGTCTGAAGCTTTCTTT
TRBJ1-5,.,.,TRBV28,CASRTEVNQPQHF,TGTGCCAGCAGGACGGAAGTCAATCAGCCCCAGCATTTT
TRBJ2-4,.,.,TRBV19,CASSIRGQDPNIQYF,TGTGCCAGTAGTATACGGGGACAAGACCCTAACATTCAGTACTTC
TRBJ1-2,.,.,TRBV6-2/TRBV6-3,CASSFTSPMTDASNYGYTF,TGTGCCAGCAGTTTCACTAGCCCGATGACCGACGCCTCTAACTATGGCTACACCTTC
TRBJ1-6,.,.,TRBV9,CASSVVSSNSPLHF,TGTGCCAGCAGCGTAGTAAGCAGTAATTCACCCCTCCACTTT
TRBJ2-5,.,.,TRBV30,CAWRGIGQEETQYF,TGTGCCTGGCGGGGTATTGGACAAGAAGAGACCCAGTACTTC
TRBJ2-1,once,.,TRBV11-2,CASSLAATTYNEQFF,TGTGCCAGCAGCTTAGCAGCGACGACTTACAATGAGCAGTTCTTC
TRBJ1-1,.,.,TRBV5-6,CASSFGGRTEAFF,TGTGCCAGCAGCTTCGGGGGGCGCACTGAAGCTTTCTTT
TRBJ2-1,.,TRBD1,TRBV19,CASSIAQGAGDEQFF,TGTGCCAGTAGTATCGCCCAGGGGGCTGGCGATGAGCAGTTCTTC
TRBJ2-1,.,TRBD2,TRBV28,CASIQTSGIYNEQFF,TGTGCCAGCATCCAGACTAGCGGGATTTACAATGAGCAGTTCTTC
TRBJ1-1,.,.,TRBV28,CASLLLNTEAFF,TGTGCCAGCCTTTTGTTGAACACTGAAGCTTTCTTT
TRBJ2-7,.,TRBD1,TRBV5-1,CASSLGTGGYEQYF,TGCGCCAGCAGCCTGGGGACAGGGGGGTACGAGCAGTACTTC